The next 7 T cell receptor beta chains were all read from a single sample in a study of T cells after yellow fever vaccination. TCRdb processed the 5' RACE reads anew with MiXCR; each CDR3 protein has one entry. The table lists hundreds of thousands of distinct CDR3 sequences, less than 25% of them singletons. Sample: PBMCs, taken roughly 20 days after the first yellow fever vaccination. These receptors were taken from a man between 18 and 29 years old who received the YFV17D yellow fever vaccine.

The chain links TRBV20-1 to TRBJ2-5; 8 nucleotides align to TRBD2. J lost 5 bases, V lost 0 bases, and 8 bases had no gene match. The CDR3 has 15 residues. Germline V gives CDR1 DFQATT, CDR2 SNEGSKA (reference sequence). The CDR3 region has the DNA TGCAGTGCTAGAGATACGGGGGGGGCTGGGGAGACCCAGTACTTC. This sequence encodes CSARDTGGAGETQYF.

CDR3 sequence (DNA): TGTGCCAGCAGCTTAGCAGTCGGCAGTCAAGAGACCCAGTACTTC. It yields the protein CASSLAVGSQETQYF. The chain combines TRBV7-2 with TRBJ2-5; D is unresolved. The V and J ends lost 0 bases and 2 bases respectively, with 10 bases between them. The CDR3 has 15 residues. From germline, CDR1 is SGHTA and CDR2 FQGNSA.

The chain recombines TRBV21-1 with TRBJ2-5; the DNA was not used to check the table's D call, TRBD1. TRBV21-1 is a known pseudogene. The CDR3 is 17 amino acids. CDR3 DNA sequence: TGTGCCAGCATAGGTGTCCTCCGACAGGAGAGCCAAGAGACCCAGTACTTC. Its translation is CASIGVLRQESQETQYF.

CDR3: CSARPRTGAYNEQFF. The CDR3 DNA follows: TGCAGTGCTAGACCCCGGACGGGGGCCTACAATGAGCAGTTCTTC. The chain combines TRBV20-1 with TRBJ2-1; possible D gene TRBD2, 6 bases. The CDR3 consists of 15 residues. Trimming removed 2 bases from V and 2 bases from J, with 13 bases in between. Germline values: CDR1 DFQATT, CDR2 SNEGSKA (reference sequence).

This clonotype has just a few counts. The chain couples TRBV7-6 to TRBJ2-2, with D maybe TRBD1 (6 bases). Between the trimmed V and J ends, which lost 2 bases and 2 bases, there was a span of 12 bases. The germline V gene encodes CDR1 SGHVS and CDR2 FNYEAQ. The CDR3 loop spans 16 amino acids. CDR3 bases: TGTGCCAGCAGCTTAAATACAGGGTACAACACCGGGGAGCTGTTTTTT. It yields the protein CASSLNTGYNTGELFF.

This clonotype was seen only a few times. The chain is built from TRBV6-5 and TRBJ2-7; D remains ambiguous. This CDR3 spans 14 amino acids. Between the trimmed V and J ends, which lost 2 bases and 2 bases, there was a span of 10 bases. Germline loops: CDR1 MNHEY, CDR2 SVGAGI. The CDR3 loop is CASSYARLAYEQYF. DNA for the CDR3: TGTGCCAGCAGTTACGCACGGCTTGCCTACGAGCAGTACTTC.

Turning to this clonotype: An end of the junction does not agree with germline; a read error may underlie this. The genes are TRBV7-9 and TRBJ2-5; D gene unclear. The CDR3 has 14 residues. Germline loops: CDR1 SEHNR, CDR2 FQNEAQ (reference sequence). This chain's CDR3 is CASSLVNTEDTQYF. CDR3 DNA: TGTGCCAGCAGCTTAGTTAACACAGAAGATACCCAGTACTTC.